The rows below give T cell receptor beta chains drawn from one sample of a study of graft-versus-host responses after intestinal transplantation. Only in-frame clones appear in the TCRdb table, and some are missing; sequencing was by immunoSEQ multiplex PCR. Here the sample spans more than 10,000 clones, 65% to 80% being singletons. The input for sequencing was PBMCs, taken approximately 490 days after intestinal transplant. The receptors were sampled from a human patient who received an intestinal transplant, so some T cells may come from the graft donor. CDR3s include the opening cysteine and the closing phenylalanine or tryptophan. Each record gives: clone size, D gene, V gene, J gene, CDR3 DNA, CDR3 protein. The D gene is left open where the match is weak. Clone size is stated in some rows and not others, as once, few, many or a class when expanded.

NA	NA	TRBV6-4	TRBJ2-2	TGTGCCAGCAGTGACTCGGACACCGGGGAGCTGTTTTTT	CASSDSDTGELFF
NA	TRBD1	TRBV2	TRBJ2-3	TGTGCCAGCAGGACCGGGACAGCCCGCACAGATACGCAGTATTTT	CASRTGTARTDTQYF
NA	NA	TRBV28	TRBJ1-1	TGTGCCAGCAACCCTCCGGGACACAACACTGAAGCTTTCTTT	CASNPPGHNTEAFF
NA	NA	TRBV6-4	TRBJ2-3	TGTGCCAGCAGTGACGGGAAGGGCCTGGGCGCAGATACGCAGTATTTT	CASSDGKGLGADTQYF
NA	TRBD1	TRBV28	TRBJ2-7	TGTGCCAGCAGTTTCCGGGACAGGGGAACCCTCGAGCAGTACTTC	CASSFRDRGTLEQYF
NA	NA	TRBV7-9	TRBJ2-7	TGTGCCAGCAGCTTAGAAGGGGCTACGGCCTACGAGCAGTACTTC	CASSLEGATAYEQYF
NA	TRBD2	TRBV6-5	TRBJ2-7	TGTGCCACCCTCTCCGGGAGGGCCTACGAGCAGTACTTC	CATLSGRAYEQYF
few	TRBD1	TRBV19	TRBJ1-5	TGTGCCAGTACCATACGGACAGGGAATCAGCCCCAGCATTTT	CASTIRTGNQPQHF
NA	TRBD1	TRBV19	TRBJ2-5	TGTGCCAGTAGTATAGAGGGCAGGGGGCTAGGAGAGACCCAGTACTTC	CASSIEGRGLGETQYF
NA	TRBD1	TRBV11-2	TRBJ2-1	TGTGCCAGCAGCCCCCTCTTAAAGGGGGCGCGGGACAATGAGCAGTTCTTC	CASSPLLKGARDNEQFF
NA	NA	TRBV23-1	TRBJ2-2	TGCGCCAGCAGTCTGGAAAGACAGGCCCCGAACACCGGGGAGCTGTTTTTT	CASSLERQAPNTGELFF
NA	NA	TRBV5-1	TRBJ2-7	TGCGCCAGCAGCTATTTGTCGGAGCAGTACTTC	CASSYLSEQYF
NA	NA	TRBV7-8	TRBJ2-5	TGTGCCAGCAGCTTAGAGCGCATGATGGAGACCCAGTACTTC	CASSLERMMETQYF
NA	TRBD2	TRBV12-5	TRBJ2-2	TGTGCTAGTGCCAAGGGAACTAGCGGGAGGGTTGACGGCACCGGGGAGCTGTTTTTT	CASAKGTSGRVDGTGELFF
NA	NA	TRBV2	TRBJ2-5	TGTGCCAGCAGTGAAGCGGCAACTAGATCGGGGACCCAGTACTTC	CASSEAATRSGTQYF
NA	NA	TRBV5-4	TRBJ2-1	TGTGCCAGCAGCTTGGGACTTGAGCAGTTCTTC	CASSLGLEQFF
NA	NA	TRBV5-1	TRBJ2-2	TGCGCCAGCAGCTTGCAGGGCCCGAACACCGGGGAGCTGTTTTTT	CASSLQGPNTGELFF
NA	TRBD1	TRBV6-1	TRBJ1-5	TGTGCCAGCAGAAGGGAACAGGGGCCTAGTCAGCCCCAGCATTTT	CASRREQGPSQPQHF
NA	NA	TRBV6-1	TRBJ1-5	TGTGCCAGCACTAATATGGGTCATAATCAGCCCCAGCATTTT	CASTNMGHNQPQHF
NA	NA	TRBV28	TRBJ1-2	TGTGCCAGCAGTCAACAGGGTTATGGCTACACCTTC	CASSQQGYGYTF
NA	TRBD1	TRBV6-6	TRBJ2-6	TGTGCCAGCAGCCCGACAGGGTTAGGGGCCAACGTCCTGACTTTC	CASSPTGLGANVLTF
NA	NA	TRBV5-4	TRBJ2-1	TGTGCCAGCAGCCTCCTGGGGAGCTCCTACAATGAGCAGTTCTTC	CASSLLGSSYNEQFF
NA	NA	TRBV28	TRBJ1-2	TGTGCCAGCCGGGGGGCGGTGAGGGCCACTCTAAACTATGGCTACACCTTC	CASRGAVRATLNYGYTF
once	NA	TRBV9	TRBJ2-3	TGTGCCAGCAGCGTAGGTCGAGGGGCGAACACAGATACGCAGTATTTT	CASSVGRGANTDTQYF
NA	NA	TRBV29-1	TRBJ2-3	TGCAGCGTTGTAGGGACACTTAGCACAGATACGCAGTATTTT	CSVVGTLSTDTQYF
few	NA	TRBV7-3	TRBJ2-7	TGTGCCAGCAGCTTAACGTTCCAAGGCGAGCAGTACTTC	CASSLTFQGEQYF
NA	TRBD1	TRBV2	TRBJ1-6	TGTGCCAGCAGTGAGGCAGGGGGCTCGGGTTATAATTCACCCCTCCACTTT	CASSEAGGSGYNSPLHF
NA	NA	TRBV6-1	TRBJ1-1	TGTGCCAGCAGTGTTAACAGGAACACTGAAGCTTTCTTT	CASSVNRNTEAFF
NA	NA	TRBV5-6	TRBJ1-5	TGTGCCAGCAGCTTACTCCGGACAGCTCACAATCAGCCCCAGCATTTT	CASSLLRTAHNQPQHF
NA	TRBD2	TRBV5-1	TRBJ2-1	TGCGCCAGCAGCTTACTAGCGATATCCTACAATGAGCAGTTCTTC	CASSLLAISYNEQFF
NA	TRBD2	TRBV27	TRBJ2-1	TGTGCCAGCAGTTTAGCGGGAGGGCCTTACAATGAGCAGTTCTTC	CASSLAGGPYNEQFF
once	NA	TRBV19	TRBJ1-5	TGTGCCAGTAGAGATCCCAATCAGCCCCAGCATTTT	CASRDPNQPQHF
NA	NA	TRBV18	TRBJ2-7	TGTGCCAGCTCACCTTCGGAGGGCGGCTCCTACGAGCAGTACTTC	CASSPSEGGSYEQYF
once	TRBD2	TRBV6-5	TRBJ2-5	TGTGCCAGCAGTTACCTTAGCGGGACTCAAGAGACCCAGTACTTC	CASSYLSGTQETQYF
few	TRBD2	TRBV5-1	TRBJ2-5	TGCGCCAGCAGCTTGGCCGGGCTAGCGGCGGAGACCCAGTACTTC	CASSLAGLAAETQYF
NA	TRBD2	TRBV6-1	TRBJ2-1	TGTGCCAGCAGCCTGGGACTACCCCCCAATGAGCAGTTCTTC	CASSLGLPPNEQFF
NA	NA	TRBV28	TRBJ2-2	TGTGCCAGCAGTTTATACGGGACTGGGAACACCGGGGAGCTGTTTTTT	CASSLYGTGNTGELFF
NA	NA	TRBV5-6	TRBJ2-1	TGTGCCAGCAGCTTCAGGGGAATCTACAATGAGCAGTTCTTC	CASSFRGIYNEQFF
NA	TRBD1	TRBV18	TRBJ2-7	TGTGCCAGCTCGGCTGGGAATCAGGGGGCCTACGAGCAGTACTTC	CASSAGNQGAYEQYF
NA	TRBD2	TRBV27	TRBJ2-7	TGTGCCAGCAGACTTCTAGCGGACTACGAGCAGTACTTC	CASRLLADYEQYF
NA	TRBD2	TRBV5-1	TRBJ2-1	TGCGCCAGCAGCTCCAGCCCGGGGATAGCGGGAGACTCGTCCTACAATGAGCAGTTCTTC	CASSSSPGIAGDSSYNEQFF
NA	NA	TRBV13	TRBJ2-7	TGTGCCAGCAGCTCTAGCGATACCTACGAGCAGTACTTC	CASSSSDTYEQYF
NA	NA	TRBV28	TRBJ1-5	TGTGCCAGCAGTTTAAGGACTATGAGGGGCAATCAGCCCCAGCATTTT	CASSLRTMRGNQPQHF
few	NA	TRBV28	TRBJ1-2	TGTGCCAGCAGTTCGACGCGTGGCTACACCTTC	CASSSTRGYTF
NA	NA	TRBV7-6	TRBJ2-7	TGTGCCAGCAGCGGAGGGGATCCCGCGATGTACTTC	CASSGGDPAMYF
few	NA	TRBV15	TRBJ1-5	TGTGCCACCAGCAGAGTAGGGGCAGTACATCAGCCCCAGCATTTT	CATSRVGAVHQPQHF
once	TRBD2	TRBV6-4	TRBJ2-3	TGTGCCAGCAGCGCGGGAGAGCACCACGGAGATACGCAGTATTTT	CASSAGEHHGDTQYF
NA	TRBD1	TRBV30	TRBJ2-1	TGTGCCTGGAGCAGTTGGGACAGAAGTGAGCAGTTCTTC	CAWSSWDRSEQFF
NA	TRBD1	TRBV6-1	TRBJ1-2	TGTGCCAGCCAATGGACAGGGGGTCGCTATGGCTACACCTTC	CASQWTGGRYGYTF
NA	NA	TRBV28	TRBJ2-3	TGTGCCAGCAGGGAGGGGTCTAGCACAGATACGCAGTATTTT	CASREGSSTDTQYF
NA	TRBD2	TRBV5-1	TRBJ2-3	TGCGCCAGCAGCTTGTCGAGCGGGGGGCAGGGTACGCAGTATTTT	CASSLSSGGQGTQYF
NA	TRBD1	TRBV6-5	TRBJ2-7	TGTGCCAGCAGAGTGGGGACAGGCGGATCTTACGAGCAGTACTTC	CASRVGTGGSYEQYF
NA	TRBD2	TRBV7-9	TRBJ2-7	TGTGCCAGCAGCCCCAGGGAGGGGATCTACGAGCAGTACTTC	CASSPREGIYEQYF
once	NA	TRBV6-6	TRBJ2-2	TGTGCCTCTGGACAATACCGCCGGGAGCTGTTTTTT	CASGQYRRELFF
NA	TRBD1	TRBV13	TRBJ2-3	TGTGCCAGCAGCAGCCCCCGTAGGGGGCGCACAGATACGCAGTATTTT	CASSSPRRGRTDTQYF
NA	TRBD1	TRBV6-6	TRBJ1-1	TGTGCCAGCACCTGGACAGGGGGCACTGAAGCTTTCTTT	CASTWTGGTEAFF
few	NA	TRBV6-6	TRBJ1-5	TGTGCCAGCAGTCCCCCAGTTAGGGGTAATCAGCCCCAGCATTTT	CASSPPVRGNQPQHF
once	NA	TRBV6-5	TRBJ2-7	TGTGCCAGCAGTTTTTACTACGAGCAGTACTTC	CASSFYYEQYF